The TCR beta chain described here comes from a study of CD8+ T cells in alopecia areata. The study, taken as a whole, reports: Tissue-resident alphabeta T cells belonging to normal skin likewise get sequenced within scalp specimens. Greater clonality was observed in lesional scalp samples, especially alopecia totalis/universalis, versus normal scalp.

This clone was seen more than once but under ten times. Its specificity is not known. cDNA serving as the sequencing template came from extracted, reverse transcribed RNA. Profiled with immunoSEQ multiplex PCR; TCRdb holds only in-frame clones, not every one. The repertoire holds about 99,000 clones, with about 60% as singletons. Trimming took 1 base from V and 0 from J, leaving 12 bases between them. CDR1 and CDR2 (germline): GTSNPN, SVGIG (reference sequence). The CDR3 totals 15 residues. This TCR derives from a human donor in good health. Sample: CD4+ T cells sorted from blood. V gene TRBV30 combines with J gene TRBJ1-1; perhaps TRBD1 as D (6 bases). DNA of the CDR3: TGTGCCTGGAGTGCCCTGGACAGCCTGAACACTGAAGCTTTCTTT. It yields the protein CAWSALDSLNTEAFF.